One sample yielded the 13 T cell receptor beta chains listed below, sequenced in a study of CD8+CD57+ T cells in acquired aplastic anemia. CD8+CD57+ cell expansion, shown by flow cytometry, had occurred in the patients selected for sequencing. TCR beta VDJ and CDR3 profiling used genomic DNA as template. TCRdb ran MiXCR on the reads and lists one entry per CDR3 protein. The data show over 40,000 distinct CDR3 sequences, about 63% seen once. What was sequenced was sorted CD4+, CD8+, or CD8+CD57+ T cells (not recorded which) from PBMCs. The source of these receptors is a human donor with aplastic anemia.

This clonotype occurred many times. The CDR3 DNA reads TGTGCCAGCTGCTCGCAGGGGACCTATAATTCACCCCTCCACTTT. Protein sequence: CASCSQGTYNSPLHF. V usage is TRBV27 and J usage is TRBJ1-6; possibly TRBD1 for D (6 bases). V gave up 8 bases and J gave up 2 bases, with 13 bases separating them. In germline, CDR1 is MNHEY, CDR2 SMNVEV (reference sequence). This CDR3 contains 15 residues.

In this sample, this clonotype turned up a few times. V gene TRBV19 combines with J gene TRBJ1-4; 8 bases fit TRBD1. This CDR3 is built from 15 residues. Germline values: CDR1 LNHDA, CDR2 SQIVND (reference sequence). Trimming took 6 bases from V and 7 from J; bases not matched to a gene: 10. CDR3 coding DNA: TGTGCCAGTAGACTGGGACAGGCGATCCCTGAAAAACTGTTTTTT. This gives the protein CASRLGQAIPEKLFF. Variable domain in full (rest from reference TRBV19 and TRBJ1-4): DGGITQSPKYLFRKEGQNVTLSCEQNLNHDAMYWYRQDPGQGLRLIYYSQIVNDFQKGDIAEGYSVSREKKESFPLTVTSAQKNPTAFYLCASRLGQAIPEKLFFGSGTQLSVL.

This clonotype turned up a few times. The rearrangement uses TRBV2 and TRBJ1-6; TRBD1 matches 8 bases. The ends lost 3 bases at V and 3 bases at J; junction bases unmatched: 1. CDR1 is SNHLY, CDR2 FYNNEI, per germline. This CDR3 has 15 amino acids. CDR3 in DNA: TGTGCCAGCAGTGACGGACAGGGCTATAATTCACCCCTCCACTTT. Translating it yields CASSDGQGYNSPLHF.

This chain uses TRBV11-2 with TRBJ2-2, with TRBD1 matching over 7 bases. The J segment lost 6 bases and the V segment lost 6 bases, leaving 7 bases of the junction unmatched. The germline CDR1 and CDR2 sequences are SGHAT and FQNNGV. CDR3 length: 14 residues. The CDR3 reads CASRGTDQPGELFF. The CDR3 coding sequence is TGTGCCAGCAGGGGGACAGACCAACCCGGGGAGCTGTTTTTT.

Details on this clonotype: Relative to the germline gene, one junction end is altered; a read error may explain this. V usage is TRBV10-1 and J usage is TRBJ2-5; D perhaps matches TRBD2 (6 bases). CDR3 length: 12 amino acids. Germline lookup yields CDR1 WNHNN and CDR2 SYGVQD (reference sequence). CDR3 in amino acids: CATEEGKETQYF. In DNA form, the CDR3 reads TGTGCCACCGAGGAGGGGAAAGAGACCCAGTACTTC.

The chain carries TRBV12-3 or TRBV12-4 and TRBJ2-2; TRBD1 or TRBD2 may be the D gene (5 bases each). Trimming removed 1 base from V and 6 bases from J, with 18 bases in between. This CDR3 has 17 amino acids. The CDR3, as DNA: TGTGCCAGCAGTTTAGGCTTCGGGGACCCTGGGGCCGGGGAGCTGTTTTTT. The encoded protein is CASSLGFGDPGAGELFF.

The chain joins TRBV24-1 to TRBJ2-1; either TRBD1 or TRBD2 may supply D (5 bases each). Germline CDR1 reads KGHDR; CDR2 reads SFDVKD. The CDR3 loop spans 15 amino acids. Trimming took off 4 bases at V and 1 base at J, with 10 bases between the two ends. CDR3 residues: CATSDGAISYNEQFF. The CDR3 DNA follows: TGTGCCACCAGTGACGGGGCGATTTCCTACAATGAGCAGTTCTTC.

J is TRBJ2-2 and V is TRBV15; D is unclear. Germline CDR1 and CDR2: LNHNV and YYDKDF (reference sequence). This CDR3 contains 15 residues. The V end lost 5 bases, the J end lost 7 bases, and 17 bases lay between the germline ends. In DNA, the CDR3 is TGTGCCACCAGCGGGTGGGGAAGCGACGTCGGGGAGCTGTTTTTT. It translates to CATSGWGSDVGELFF.

This clonotype was counted ten times or more. The chain carries TRBV20-1 and TRBJ2-3, with a possible D match to TRBD2 (7 bases). Trimming took 0 bases from V and 6 from J, leaving 13 bases between them. The germline V gene has CDR1 DFQATT and CDR2 SNEGSKA (reference sequence). This CDR3 is built from 14 residues. CDR3 DNA: TGCAGTGCTAGAGAGGGGGGGCCAATGGATACGCAGTATTTT. Translating gives CSAREGGPMDTQYF.

This clonotype turned up a few times. The CDR3 loop is CATALGSNQPQYF. The DNA of the CDR3 is TGTGCCACCGCCCTGGGTAGCAATCAGCCCCAGTACTTC. This chain joins TRBV15 and TRBJ2-5; unclear D gene. The CDR3 is 13 residues long. With 8 bases removed from V and 9 bases from J, the gap between germline ends came to 19 bases. Per germline, CDR1 LNHNV and CDR2 YYDKDF (reference sequence).

With regard to this clonotype: At one end the junction does not follow the germline gene, possibly because of a read error. This chain uses TRBV10-1 with TRBJ1-2, with 7 bases lining up with TRBD1. CDR1 and CDR2 (germline): WNHNN, SYGVQD (reference sequence). There are 13 residues in the CDR3. The DNA of the CDR3 is TGTGCCAGCAGCCCCGACAGGGTCCATGGCTACACCTTC. It yields the protein CASSPDRVHGYTF.

In its sample, this clonotype was seen a few times. The chain employs TRBV28 and TRBJ1-1; no reliable D call. The V gene lost 7 bases and the J gene lost 0 bases, with 9 bases spanning the gap. The CDR3 is made up of 13 amino acids. The germline gives CDR1 MDHEN, CDR2 SYDVKM. CDR3 sequence (DNA): TGTGCCAGCATAGGACTTTTGAACACTGAAGCTTTCTTT. Translation: CASIGLLNTEAFF.

The chain links TRBV5-1 to TRBJ2-3; D perhaps matches TRBD2 (5 bases). Trimming took off 1 base at V and 1 base at J, with 10 bases between the two ends. Germline CDR1 reads SGHRS; CDR2 reads YFSETQ. CDR3 length: 15 residues. The CDR3 reads CASSLSAEGTDTQYF. CDR3 nucleotide sequence: TGCGCCAGCAGCTTGTCCGCGGAGGGCACAGATACGCAGTATTTT.